The rows below give T cell receptor beta chains drawn from one sample of a study of T cells after yellow fever vaccination. Each CDR3 protein is one row after TCRdb ran MiXCR on the 5' RACE reads. The data show hundreds of thousands of distinct CDR3 sequences, 12% seen once. The input for sequencing was PBMCs, taken on the day of the yellow fever booster vaccination. The source of these receptors is a man aged 30-40 years who received the YFV17D yellow fever vaccine. Both conserved end residues are trimmed from each CDR3. A D gene is named only where the DNA matches it firmly. The listing skips clone size in some rows; elsewhere it reads once, few, many or a size class.

V gene | D gene | clone size | CDR3 protein
TRBV21-1 | - | - | ASPTSLGGTEAF
TRBV5-1 | TRBD2 | few | ASTLLATQETQY
TRBV14 | - | many | ASSQSRGGGYT
TRBV10-3 | - | - | AIRMAGNEQY
TRBV18 | TRBD1 | - | ASSPSMTGDEQY
TRBV12-3/TRBV12-4 | - | few | ASTSGAGPRYGYT
TRBV27 | - | few | ASSQPRGELF
TRBV29-1 | - | - | SVLTGSYTGELF
TRBV27 | - | few | ASSEEGNEKLF
TRBV7-2 | - | - | ASSLGGGRITEAF
TRBV7-2 | TRBD1 | - | ASSRGTGVAKNIQY
TRBV5-6 | - | few | ASSFPFSGKGAQETQY
TRBV4-3 | - | few | ASSQDPRLRETQY
TRBV12-5 | - | - | ASAAPDTQY
TRBV7-6 | TRBD1 | many | ASSQDRGGVEQF
TRBV7-2 | - | - | ASSFTGRNEQF
TRBV6-1 | - | many | ASMAYGYT
TRBV12-3/TRBV12-4 | - | many | ASSLLAPDTDTQY
TRBV9 | - | few | ASSVAGGPTEAF
TRBV9 | - | few | ASSSRGAGYNEQF
TRBV4-3 | - | - | ASSRSPSDGYT
TRBV7-8 | - | - | ASSIRAVAALGETQY
TRBV6-2/TRBV6-3 | TRBD2 | - | ASSFRTSGSPGSHEQY
TRBV10-3 | - | - | AIRVDRTSNTGELF
TRBV14 | TRBD2 | - | ASSQAASGYNEQF
TRBV20-1 | TRBD1 | - | SARVWDSHNSPLH
TRBV7-2 | TRBD2 | - | ASSFQAGDYEQY
TRBV11-2 | TRBD1 | few | ASEPGQGGEQY
TRBV12-3/TRBV12-4 | TRBD1 | many | ASSLRQGAADTQY
TRBV12-5 | - | - | ASGSEGYTEAF
TRBV20-1 | - | - | SARIVGRDISYEQY
TRBV3-1 | TRBD1 | once | AIWKTGGLLANTGELF
TRBV6-5 | - | few | ASSYPGHPTEQY
TRBV7-2 | TRBD2 | many | ASSLTAGTYNEQF
TRBV5-1 | - | - | ASSGRNQETQY
TRBV5-1 | - | - | ASRPEGGELF
TRBV11-2 | - | - | ASSSRTRPGGSYNEQF
TRBV2 | TRBD1 | - | ASKTGGKLNYGYT
TRBV5-1 | TRBD2 | few | ASSLELAGDNEQF
TRBV12-3/TRBV12-4 | - | - | ASSFPHYEQY
TRBV25-1 | - | few | ASSELGIGTDTQY
TRBV5-1 | TRBD2 | - | ASSPPERENWQTQY
TRBV27 | - | few | ASSLSRASLDIQY
TRBV6-5 | TRBD2 | many | ASSYAASGTKYEQY
TRBV20-1 | - | many | SARTGNTEAF
TRBV27 | - | few | ASSYSRANSPLH
TRBV15 | - | - | ATSRGEKLF
TRBV25-1 | TRBD1 | many | ARPGQGDSGNQPQH
TRBV20-1 | - | many | RPSGAHNEQF
TRBV15 | TRBD2 | - | ATLGTSGDQETQY
TRBV29-1 | - | few | SGLRVSSTDTQY
TRBV7-2 | TRBD1 | - | ASSRNRGDTQY
TRBV11-2 | - | - | ASGRVNTEAF
TRBV29-1 | TRBD2 | - | SVENPLAGEGELF
TRBV18 | - | few | ASSPLTNSGNTIY
TRBV5-1 | - | few | ASSLDGLSGANVLT
TRBV6-2/TRBV6-3 | - | - | ASSPPTGTANEKLF
TRBV27 | - | - | ASSLSGSLPYNEQF
TRBV27 | TRBD1 | - | ASSSSGTGGAGEQF